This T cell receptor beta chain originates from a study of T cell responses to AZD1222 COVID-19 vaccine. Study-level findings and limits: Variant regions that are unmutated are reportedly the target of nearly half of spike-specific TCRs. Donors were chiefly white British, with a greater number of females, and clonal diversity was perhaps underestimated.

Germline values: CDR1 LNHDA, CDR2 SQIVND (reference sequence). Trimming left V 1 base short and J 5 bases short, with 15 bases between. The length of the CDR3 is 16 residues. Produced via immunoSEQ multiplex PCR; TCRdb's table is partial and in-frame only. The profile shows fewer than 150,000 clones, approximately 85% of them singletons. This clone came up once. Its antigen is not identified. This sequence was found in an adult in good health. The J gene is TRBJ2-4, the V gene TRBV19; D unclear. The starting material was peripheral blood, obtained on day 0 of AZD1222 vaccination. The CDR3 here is CASSIGGLGRQNIQYF. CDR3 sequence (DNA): TGTGCCAGTAGTATAGGCGGCTTAGGGCGTCAAAACATTCAGTACTTC.